The 24 T cell receptor beta chains in this list originate from one sample, sequenced in a study of CD4 T cells in relation to SARS-CoV-2 and coronaviruses. Using immunoSEQ multiplex PCR, the repertoire was profiled, and TCRdb retains in-frame clones only, with some absent. The data show about 68,000 clones, 85% to 95% seen once. Unexposed donor CD4+ T cells date from about 2010-2018, before the COVID-19 pandemic. The material sequenced was naive CD4+ T cells from PBMCs. As to subset: naive CD4+ T cells isolated by negative enrichment. Receptors were obtained from a human donor in good health.

The chain joins TRBV11-2 to TRBJ2-5; D is ambiguous. The germline CDR1 and CDR2 sequences are SGHAT and FQNNGV. Trimming removed 0 bases at V and 5 bases at J, with 4 bases between. CDR3 size: 12 residues. The CDR3 loop is CASSLDSETQYF. The CDR3 region has the DNA TGTGCCAGCAGCTTAGACTCGGAGACCCAGTACTTC.

The chain is built from TRBV24-1 and TRBJ2-1; no clear D gene. Trimming pared 4 bases from V and 4 bases from J, leaving 4 bases between. The CDR3 consists of 12 residues. Germline CDR1 KGHDR, CDR2 SFDVKD. The CDR3 sequence is CATSDPYNEQFF. CDR3 nucleotides: TGTGCCACCAGTGACCCTTACAATGAGCAGTTCTTC.

V usage is TRBV11-3 and J usage is TRBJ2-7, with D perhaps matching TRBD1 or TRBD2 (7 bases each). V lost 4 bases and J 2 bases, leaving 9 bases between the germline ends. Germline V gene sequence: CDR1 SGHNT, CDR2 YENEEA. There are 13 residues in the CDR3. The CDR3 loop reads CASSSGGAYEQYF. The CDR3 DNA reads as TGTGCCAGCAGCTCAGGGGGGGCCTACGAGCAGTACTTC.

This clone has only one observation. V and J are TRBV5-4 and TRBJ2-7; D is possibly TRBD1 or TRBD2 (5 bases each). Trimming cost V 0 bases and J 2 bases, with 18 bases left between them. Germline V CDR1 and CDR2: SGHNT, YYREEE (reference sequence). The CDR3 has 17 residues. CDR3 protein: CASSLGAIGTGAYEQYF. In nucleotides, the CDR3 is TGTGCCAGCAGCTTGGGGGCCATTGGGACCGGGGCCTACGAGCAGTACTTC.

This rearrangement joins TRBV5-1 to TRBJ2-5, with D perhaps TRBD1 (6 bases). Germline V gene sequence: CDR1 SGHRS, CDR2 YFSETQ. The CDR3 covers 15 residues. V dropped 2 bases and J dropped 2 bases, with 13 bases sitting between them. CDR3 amino acids: CASSLQPGQQETQYF. CDR3 sequence (DNA): TGCGCCAGCAGCTTACAACCGGGACAACAAGAGACCCAGTACTTC.

The chain joins TRBV7-9 to TRBJ2-5; D is perhaps TRBD1 (5 bases). V lost 5 bases, J lost 5 bases, and 15 bases lay in between. The germline CDR1 and CDR2 sequences are SEHNR and FQNEAQ (reference sequence). The CDR3 consists of 14 residues. CDR3 in amino acids: CASSPRTGGETQYF. CDR3 sequence (DNA): TGTGCCAGCAGCCCCCGAACAGGTGGTGAGACCCAGTACTTC.

The V gene is TRBV5-6, the J gene TRBJ1-2; D is perhaps TRBD1 (6 bases). The CDR3 length is 13 residues. CDR1 SGHDT and CDR2 YYEEEE come from the germline V gene. V lost 4 bases and J 5 bases, leaving 12 bases between the germline ends. In DNA form, the CDR3 reads TGTGCCAGCAGCACATACAGGGTGTATGGCTACACCTTC. This encodes CASSTYRVYGYTF.

V gene TRBV9 combines with J gene TRBJ2-7, with D tentatively TRBD1 or TRBD2 (5 bases each). Trimming stripped 4 bases from V and 7 bases from J, with 21 bases between. Germline CDR1 reads SGDLS; CDR2 reads YYNGEE. The CDR3 spans 15 residues. The CDR3: CASSPGTAGPREQYF. As DNA, the CDR3 is TGTGCCAGCAGCCCTGGGACCGCTGGGCCTCGGGAGCAGTACTTC.

The chain joins TRBV27 to TRBJ1-5, with D unclear. The CDR3 has 16 amino acids. Trimming removed 4 bases from V and 0 bases from J, with 13 bases in between. Per the germline V gene, CDR1 is MNHEY and CDR2 is SMNVEV (reference sequence). CDR3 DNA: TGTGCCAGCAGTTCATCCGGAGGATATAGCAATCAGCCCCAGCATTTT. This codes for CASSSSGGYSNQPQHF.

This clone was detected once. V gene TRBV6-1 combines with J gene TRBJ1-2; a possible D gene is TRBD1 (6 bases). This CDR3 has 13 residues. Germline V CDR1 and CDR2: MNHNS, SASEGT. V was clipped by 2 bases and J by 8 bases, with 12 bases between them. The CDR3 DNA reads as TGTGCCAGCAGTGAAACCACAGGGCCCGGCTACACCTTC. Translation: CASSETTGPGYTF.

The chain joins TRBV10-3 to TRBJ1-4, with D possibly TRBD1 on 6 matching bases. The CDR3 has 17 amino acids. V gave up 5 bases and J gave up 1 base, with 17 bases separating them. Germline lookup yields CDR1 ENHRY and CDR2 SYGVKD. CDR3 region: CAISLTGGSLTNEKLFF. CDR3 sequence (DNA): TGTGCCATCAGTCTTACGGGGGGCTCCCTAACTAATGAAAAACTGTTTTTT.

As for this clone: The germline gene is not matched at one end of the junction; a read error may be the cause. The genes are TRBV7-2 and TRBJ2-3; possibly TRBD2 for D (6 bases). CDR3 length: 13 amino acids. The germline V gene encodes CDR1 SGHTA and CDR2 FQGNSA. The CDR3 loop reads CAGSGGPADTQYF. The CDR3 coding sequence is TGTGCCGGCAGTGGAGGGCCTGCAGATACGCAGTATTTT.

The chain joins TRBV5-1 to TRBJ2-2; D perhaps matches TRBD2 (5 bases). The CDR3 runs to 14 residues. The V and J ends lost 0 bases and 6 bases respectively, with 9 bases between them. CDR1 and CDR2 (germline): SGHRS, YFSETQ. CDR3 DNA sequence: TGCGCCAGCAGCTTGGGCGGGTTCTCCGGGGAGCTGTTTTTT. Its protein is CASSLGGFSGELFF. Full variable domain (missing parts from reference TRBV5-1 and TRBJ2-2): KAGVTQTPRYLIKTRGQQVTLSCSPISGHRSVSWYQQTPGQGLQFLFEYFSETQRNKGNFPGRFSGRQFSNSRSEMNVSTLELGDSALYLCASSLGGFSGELFFGEGSRLTVL.

The chain joins TRBV7-3 to TRBJ2-5; 13 bases match TRBD2. In germline, CDR1 is SGHTA, CDR2 FQGTGA. CDR3 length equals 17 residues. V was pared by 5 bases and J by 4 bases, with 10 bases of the junction left unmatched. The CDR3 region is CASSLGLAGAGGETQYF. DNA for the CDR3: TGTGCCAGCAGCCTCGGACTAGCGGGAGCGGGGGGAGAGACCCAGTACTTC.

The chain employs TRBV18 and TRBJ1-1; 9 bases fit TRBD1. The V segment lost 2 bases and the J segment 5 bases; nucleotides outside the gene matches: 6. Germline V lookup: CDR1 KGHSH, CDR2 LQKENI. CDR3 length: 15 amino acids. Here the CDR3 reads CASSPAGQGGTEAFF. The CDR3 DNA sequence: TGTGCCAGCTCACCAGCGGGACAGGGTGGGACTGAAGCTTTCTTT.

The chain joins TRBV24-1 to TRBJ1-5, with D possibly being TRBD1 (5 bases). The CDR3 runs to 13 residues. V was pared by 7 bases and J by 1 base, with 7 bases between. From germline, CDR1 is KGHDR and CDR2 SFDVKD. CDR3 region: CATSGTSNQPQHF. In nucleotides, the CDR3 is TGTGCCACCAGCGGGACGAGCAATCAGCCCCAGCATTTT.

This chain connects TRBV28 to TRBJ2-3, with D uncertain. The CDR3 totals 12 residues. V dropped 5 bases and J dropped 2 bases, with 5 bases sitting between them. Germline CDR1 is MDHEN and CDR2 is SYDVKM. CDR3: CASSINTDTQYF. CDR3 coding DNA: TGTGCCAGCAGTATAAACACAGATACGCAGTATTTT.

DNA of the CDR3: TGCGCCAGCAGCACGGGGACAGGGAACACTGAAGCTTTCTTT. Its translation is CASSTGTGNTEAFF. The chain is built from TRBV5-1 and TRBJ1-1; 8 positions match TRBD1. The CDR3 length is 14 residues. V lost 4 bases and J lost 1; bases outside the gene matches: 3. Germline CDR1 reads SGHRS; CDR2 reads YFSETQ.

This chain uses TRBV27 with TRBJ2-1; D possibly corresponds to TRBD1 (6 bases). The CDR3 runs to 19 residues. V was shortened by 7 bases and J by 0 bases, with 25 bases between the two germline ends. Germline V gene data show CDR1 as MNHEY and CDR2 as SMNVEV (reference sequence). As DNA, the CDR3 is TGTGCCAGCAACTTAGGGTCCAGGGGCTATTTGAGCTCCTACAATGAGCAGTTCTTC. Its protein is CASNLGSRGYLSSYNEQFF.

This rearrangement joins TRBV14 to TRBJ2-1; 13 positions agree with TRBD2. The CDR3 covers 19 residues. Trimming removed 3 bases from V and 9 bases from J; junction bases left unmatched: 17. Germline assignment: CDR1 SGHDN and CDR2 FVKESK. The CDR3 here is CASSHPTGRGLAGVSEQFF. DNA for the CDR3: TGTGCCAGCAGCCACCCGACAGGAAGAGGACTAGCGGGAGTTAGTGAGCAGTTCTTC.

This rearrangement joins TRBV18 to TRBJ1-2; D call uncertain. Looked up from germline, CDR1 is KGHSH and CDR2 is LQKENI. This CDR3 spans 15 amino acids. Trimming removed 3 bases from V and 8 bases from J, with 19 bases in between. In nucleotides, the CDR3 is TGTGCCAGCTCACCGACCGGTACGGATTTTTTCGGCTACACCTTC. It encodes CASSPTGTDFFGYTF.

This chain uses TRBV15 with TRBJ2-3, with D maybe TRBD2 (5 bases). Trimming pared 0 bases from V and 1 base from J, leaving 17 bases between. The CDR3 is 18 residues long. CDR1 is LNHNV, CDR2 YYDKDF, per germline (reference sequence). As DNA, the CDR3 is TGTGCCACCAGCAGAGATCTGGCGGGTATCCGGGGCACAGATACGCAGTATTTT. Translated, it gives CATSRDLAGIRGTDTQYF.

This chain uses TRBV28 with TRBJ1-1; 7 bases agree with TRBD1. The CDR3 spans 16 residues. The J segment lost 1 base and the V segment lost 3 bases, leaving 8 bases of the junction unmatched. Germline CDR1 MDHEN, CDR2 SYDVKM. CDR3 amino acids: CASSFPLRTGNTEAFF. CDR3 DNA: TGTGCCAGCAGTTTCCCTCTTAGGACAGGGAACACTGAAGCTTTCTTT. Drawing the rest from reference TRBV28 and TRBJ1-1, the complete variable domain is DVKVTQSSRYLVKRTGEKVFLECVQDMDHENMFWYRQDPGLGLRLIYFSYDVKMKEKGDIPEGYSVSREKKERFSLILESASTNQTSMYLCASSFPLRTGNTEAFFGQGTRLTVV.

The genes are TRBV19 and TRBJ1-1; D unresolved. Germline V gene data show CDR1 as LNHDA and CDR2 as SQIVND (reference sequence). V was clipped by 3 bases and J by 7 bases, with 15 bases between them. The CDR3 spans 14 residues. The CDR3 DNA sequence: TGTGCCAGTAGTATTTATAACGTACGAATTGAAGCTTTCTTT. Residues: CASSIYNVRIEAFF.